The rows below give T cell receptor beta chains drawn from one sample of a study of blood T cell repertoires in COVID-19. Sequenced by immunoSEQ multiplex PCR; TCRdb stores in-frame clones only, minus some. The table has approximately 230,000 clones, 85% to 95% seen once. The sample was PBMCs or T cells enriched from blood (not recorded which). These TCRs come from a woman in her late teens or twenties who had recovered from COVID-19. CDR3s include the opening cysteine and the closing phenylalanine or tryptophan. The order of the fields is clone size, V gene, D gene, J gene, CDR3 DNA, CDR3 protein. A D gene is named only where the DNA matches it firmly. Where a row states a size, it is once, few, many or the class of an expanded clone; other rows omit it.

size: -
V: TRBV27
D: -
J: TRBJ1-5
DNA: TGTGCCAGCAGTTTATCATACAGTTCAAGCAATCAGCCCCAGCATTTT
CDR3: CASSLSYSSSNQPQHF

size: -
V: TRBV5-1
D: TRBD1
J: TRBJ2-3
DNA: TGCGCCAGCAGCGCCGGACAGGGTCCTAGCACAGATACGCAGTATTTT
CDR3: CASSAGQGPSTDTQYF

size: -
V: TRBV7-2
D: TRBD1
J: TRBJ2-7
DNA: TGTGCCAGCAGCCCGCCGGGACAGGGTTACGAGCAGTACTTC
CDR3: CASSPPGQGYEQYF

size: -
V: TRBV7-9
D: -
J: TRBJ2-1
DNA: TGTGCCAGCAGCTTAGAAACAAGTGAGCAGTTCTTC
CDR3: CASSLETSEQFF

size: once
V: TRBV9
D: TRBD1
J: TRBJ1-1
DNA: TGTGCCAGCAGCGTAGACTTGGGACAGGGTCGAGCTTTCTTT
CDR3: CASSVDLGQGRAFF

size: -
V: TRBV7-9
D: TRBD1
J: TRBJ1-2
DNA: TGTGCCAGCAGCCCCTCGGGACAGCCTTTTAACTATGGCTACACCTTC
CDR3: CASSPSGQPFNYGYTF

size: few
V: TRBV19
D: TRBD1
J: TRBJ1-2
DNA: TGTGCCAGTAGACCGACCCGGGACAGGGCAGGAGCGTACACCTTC
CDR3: CASRPTRDRAGAYTF

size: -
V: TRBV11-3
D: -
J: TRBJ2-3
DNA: TGTGCCAGCATCCAACAAGGGAGGGGGGGGTCGATCACAGATACGCAGTATTTT
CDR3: CASIQQGRGGSITDTQYF

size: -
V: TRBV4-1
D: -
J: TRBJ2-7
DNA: TGCGCCAGCAGCCCCGAGCCCGACTGGTTCGCGAACGAGCAGTACTTC
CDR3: CASSPEPDWFANEQYF

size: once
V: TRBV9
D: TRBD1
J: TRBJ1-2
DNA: TGTGCCAGCACTTTGGACAGGGACGTTTATGGCTACACCTTC
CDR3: CASTLDRDVYGYTF

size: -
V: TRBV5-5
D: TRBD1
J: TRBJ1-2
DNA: TGTGCCAGCGGACAGGGTAGCTATGGCTACACCTTC
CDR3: CASGQGSYGYTF

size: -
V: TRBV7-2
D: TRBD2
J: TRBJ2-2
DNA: TGTGCCAGCAGCTTAAAACGGGAGGACACCGGGGAGCTGTTTTTT
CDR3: CASSLKREDTGELFF

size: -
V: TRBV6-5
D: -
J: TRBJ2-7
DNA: TGTGCCAGCAGTTACTCTTCAGGGGCCGAGCAGTACTTC
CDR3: CASSYSSGAEQYF

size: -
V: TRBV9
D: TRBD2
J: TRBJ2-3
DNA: TGTGCCAGCAGCGTGACTAGCGGGAGGTTTACGGGGGATACGCAGTATTTT
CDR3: CASSVTSGRFTGDTQYF

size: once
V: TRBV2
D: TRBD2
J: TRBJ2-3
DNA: TGTGCCAGCAGTGAATTTCTAGCGGGGGACGTAACAGATACGCAGTATTTT
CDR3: CASSEFLAGDVTDTQYF

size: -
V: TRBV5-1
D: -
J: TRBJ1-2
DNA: TGCGCCAGCAGCTTGGACAGGGCCCTTGGCTATGGCTACACCTTC
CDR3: CASSLDRALGYGYTF

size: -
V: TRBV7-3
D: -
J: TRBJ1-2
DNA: TGTGCCAGCAGTCCGAGTCAGGACTATGGCTACACCTTC
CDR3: CASSPSQDYGYTF

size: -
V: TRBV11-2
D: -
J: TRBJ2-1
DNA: TGTGCCAGCAGCCCCCCCGGGGAGAGTGAGCAGTTCTTC
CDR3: CASSPPGESEQFF

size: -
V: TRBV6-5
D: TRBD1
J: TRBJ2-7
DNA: TGTGCCAGCAGTTACCGGGACAGGGGGTCCTACGAGCAGTACTTC
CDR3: CASSYRDRGSYEQYF

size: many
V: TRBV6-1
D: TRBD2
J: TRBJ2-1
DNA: TGTGCCAGCAGTGAAATAGCGGGAGGTAGCAATGAGCAGTTCTTC
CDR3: CASSEIAGGSNEQFF

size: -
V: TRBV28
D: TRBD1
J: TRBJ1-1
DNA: TGTGCCAGCAGTTTATGGGCCCTGCGCAGGGGGAGGAAGACTGAAGCTTTCTTT
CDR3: CASSLWALRRGRKTEAFF

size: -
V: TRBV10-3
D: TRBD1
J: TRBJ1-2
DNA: TGTGCCATCAGTGCCCCGGACAGGGGCTATGGCTACACCTTC
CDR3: CAISAPDRGYGYTF

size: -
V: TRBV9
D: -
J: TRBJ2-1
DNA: TGTGCCAGCAGCCCTACCACAGGGTATGATGAGCAATTCTTC
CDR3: CASSPTTGYDEQFF

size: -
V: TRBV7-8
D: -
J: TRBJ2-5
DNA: TGTGCCAGCAGCTTAATGAACGGGGACTTGGAGACCCAGTACTTC
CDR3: CASSLMNGDLETQYF

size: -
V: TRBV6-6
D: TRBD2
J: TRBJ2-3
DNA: TGTGCCAGCAGTTCCAACCTACCCCATAGCGGGGGAACGCAGTATTTT
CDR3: CASSSNLPHSGGTQYF

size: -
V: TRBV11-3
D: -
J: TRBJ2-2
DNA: TGTGCCAGCAGCTTAGATGGCTGGGGGCTGAACACCGGGGAGCTGTTTTTT
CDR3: CASSLDGWGLNTGELFF

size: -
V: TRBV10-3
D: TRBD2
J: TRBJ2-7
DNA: TGTGCCTCCCACCGGGAGGCCTCAAGCTACGAGCAGTACTTC
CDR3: CASHREASSYEQYF

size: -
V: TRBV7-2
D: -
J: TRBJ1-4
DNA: TGTGCCAGCAGCTCCCGCGGGGTAAATGAAAAACTGTTTTTT
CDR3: CASSSRGVNEKLFF

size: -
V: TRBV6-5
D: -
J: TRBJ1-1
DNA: TGTGCCAGCAGTTACTCGGAGGGGAGGCTGGGGTTTGTAGCTTTCTTT
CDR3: CASSYSEGRLGFVAFF

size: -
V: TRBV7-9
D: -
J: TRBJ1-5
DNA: TGTGCCAGCAGCGCAATTACAGGCGATCAGCCCCAGCATTTT
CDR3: CASSAITGDQPQHF

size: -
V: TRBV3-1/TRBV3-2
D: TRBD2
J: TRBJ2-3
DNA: TGTGCCAGCAGCCAAGATTTCGGAGCGGGAGGCGCGGATACGCAGTATTTT
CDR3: CASSQDFGAGGADTQYF

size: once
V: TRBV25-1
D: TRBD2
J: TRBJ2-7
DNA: TGTGCCAGCAGCGATTTAGCGGGAGAGGTCAACGAGCAGTACTTC
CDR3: CASSDLAGEVNEQYF

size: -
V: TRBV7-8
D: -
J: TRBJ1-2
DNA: TGTGCCAGCAGCTTGAGCAGGAGGGTGGATGGCTACACCTTC
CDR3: CASSLSRRVDGYTF

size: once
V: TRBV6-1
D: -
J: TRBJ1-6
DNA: TGTGCCAGCAGTGAAGCGCAAGCCGGGGATTCACCCCTCCACTTT
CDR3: CASSEAQAGDSPLHF

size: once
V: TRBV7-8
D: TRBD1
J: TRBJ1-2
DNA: TGTGCCAGCAGCGGGGGACAGGGAGGCTATGGCTACACCTTC
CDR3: CASSGGQGGYGYTF